These T cell receptor beta chains were read from a single sample in a study of regulatory T cells in long-lasting Graves disease. From the multiplex PCR reads, TCRdb called clonotypes with MiXCR, one entry per CDR3 protein. The table shows 510,000 or so distinct CDR3 sequences, with around 11% occurring only once. These sequences were also reported in another study, on T cells in Graves' hyperthyroidism and ophthalmopathy.

The sample consisted of peripheral blood mononuclear cells (PBMCs), taken at new diagnosis, from a patient treated with antithyroid drugs. These receptors all stem from a woman aged 25 to 39 with Graves disease. CDR3s include the opening cysteine and the closing phenylalanine or tryptophan.

v_gene | len | CDR3aa
TRBV20-1 | 15 | CSASPILAGWVEQYF
TRBV5-1 | 14 | CASSRTGSRNEQFF
TRBV10-3 | 16 | CAISEFGTSVKSEQYF
TRBV3-1 | 15 | CASSLGDSPYSPLHF
TRBV9 | 16 | CASSVDQMEGRTEAFF
TRBV5-1 | 18 | CASRRRLAGAGSVDEQFF
TRBV18 | 15 | CASSLGQGSNQPQHF
TRBV18 | 12 | CASTAGTDTIYF
TRBV5-1 | 13 | CASSFGKQNIQYF
TRBV7-2 | 14 | CASSLEGRVDIQYF
TRBV6-1 | 12 | CASNDGFYGYTF
TRBV27 | 16 | CASSPPSGTRYNEQFF
TRBV6-2/TRBV6-3 | 17 | CASSYSSRQTANYGYTF
TRBV28 | 12 | CASRKSTGELFF
TRBV9 | 13 | CASSYRAPGELFF
TRBV11-2 | 13 | CASRELATDTQYF
TRBV28 | 16 | CASSLWVAGNTGELFF